This T cell receptor (beta chain) originates from a study of blood T cell repertoires in COVID-19. Overall study context: T cells, B-cell-depleted T cells, or PBMCs provided the cDNA or gDNA that served as material.

Per the authors' pipeline: How many nucleated cells were present was estimated from reference gene primer amplification. TCRdb's copy holds only in-frame clones and misses some; the assay was immunoSEQ multiplex PCR. For V, J and clone size, that table is used; D and trimming come from the DNA. Among 150,000 to 200,000 clones listed, 70% to 85% were seen once. The germline V and J ends were trimmed by 4 bases and 2 bases, with 14 bases remaining between them. The germline CDR1 and CDR2 sequences are LGHDT and YNNKEL (reference sequence). The CDR3 loop spans 15 amino acids. The specimen was peripheral blood. The chain combines TRBV3-1 (or the pseudogene TRBV3-2) with TRBJ1-1, with D unresolved. The source of this sequence is a middle-aged woman with COVID-19, enrolled during active disease. CDR3 amino acids: CASSPHGERNTEAFF. CDR3 DNA: TGTGCCAGCAGCCCCCACGGGGAGAGAAACACTGAAGCTTTCTTT.